The 6 T cell receptor beta chains below come from one sample, sequenced in a study of CD8+ T cells in alopecia areata. Sequencing used cDNA as its template, made by extracting RNA and reverse transcribing it. Using immunoSEQ multiplex PCR, the repertoire was profiled, and TCRdb retains in-frame clones only, with some absent. The profile shows 75,000 to 100,000 clones, around 44% of them singletons. The sequencing sample was made of CD4+ T cells sorted from blood. The source of these receptors is a human donor with alopecia areata.

This clone has a handful of counts. J is TRBJ2-7 and V is TRBV29-1; 9 positions match TRBD1. The CDR3 covers 15 residues. The germline V gene has CDR1 SQVTM and CDR2 ANQGSEA. J lost 6 bases, V lost 4 bases, and 13 bases had no gene match. CDR3 sequence reads: CSVVAGTGFRREQYF. The CDR3, as DNA: TGCAGCGTTGTAGCCGGGACAGGGTTTCGTCGCGAGCAGTACTTC.

The rearrangement uses TRBV29-1 and TRBJ2-2; D is perhaps TRBD2 (6 bases). The CDR3 consists of 14 residues. Trimming took off 3 bases at V and 0 bases at J, with 8 bases between the two ends. Per germline, CDR1 SQVTM and CDR2 ANQGSEA. The CDR3 sequence: CSVERGTNTGELFF. CDR3 bases: TGCAGCGTTGAGCGGGGCACGAACACCGGGGAGCTGTTTTTT.

The chain carries TRBV30 and TRBJ2-4; no firm D call. CDR3 size: 14 residues. Germline assignment: CDR1 GTSNPN and CDR2 SVGIG (reference sequence). V lost 5 bases to trimming and J lost 0 bases, with 11 bases between them. Written as DNA, the CDR3 is TGTGCCTGGGGGTCCGAATTAGCCAAAAACATTCAGTACTTC. As protein: CAWGSELAKNIQYF.

The V gene is TRBV11-3, the J gene TRBJ2-3; 7 bases align to TRBD1. This CDR3 has 16 amino acids. V trimming: 4 bases; J trimming: 6 bases; junction bases outside the gene matches: 13. Germline CDR1 SGHNT, CDR2 YENEEA. CDR3 in DNA: TGTGCCAGCAGCTCCCAGATTAAAGGGGGCGCGGATACGCAGTATTTT. It is translated as CASSSQIKGGADTQYF. Full variable domain (outside the CDR3, taken from reference TRBV11-3 and TRBJ2-3): EAGVVQSPRYKIIEKKQPVAFWCNPISGHNTLYWYLQNLGQGPELLIRYENEEAVDDSQLPKDRFSAERLKGVDSTLKIQPAELGDSAVYLCASSSQIKGGADTQYFGPGTRLTVL.

The rearrangement joins TRBV30 to TRBJ2-7, with D maybe TRBD1 (5 bases). The CDR3 is 14 residues long. Trimming cost V 4 bases and J 3 bases, with 16 bases left between them. The germline V gene encodes CDR1 GTSNPN and CDR2 SVGIG (reference sequence). In DNA form, the CDR3 reads TGTGCCTGGAATATTCAGGGCCCTGGCTACGAGCAGTACTTC. Its protein product is CAWNIQGPGYEQYF.

V usage is TRBV6-5 and J usage is TRBJ2-3; no definite D call. V lost 3 bases and J lost 0, with 7 bases in between. The CDR3 has 14 residues. The germline V gene has CDR1 MNHEY and CDR2 SVGAGI. CDR3 DNA: TGTGCCAGCAGTTATGTCAGAAGCACAGATACGCAGTATTTT. This codes for CASSYVRSTDTQYF.